What follows describes a single T cell receptor (beta chain). Its target is not known. Each of TCRalpha and TCRbeta cDNA went through two nested PCRs, lasting around 15 and 9 cycles. TCRdb re-called the 5' RACE reads, yielding one record per CDR3 amino acid sequence without DNA. Its table records about 380,000 distinct CDR3 sequences. The data were taken from a study of monozygotic twins with inflammatory bowel disease. Study observations and caveats: Healthy co-twins, by inverse Simpson, had higher TCRbeta diversity than their siblings with IBD. Ultimately, a single strong signal or clonotype associated with IBD was not supported.

CDR1 is MNHEY and CDR2 is SMNVEV in the germline V gene (reference sequence). CDR3 length: 13 residues. Blood was drawn once per donor, and each sample measured 2 to 2.5 ml. This chain links TRBV27 with TRBJ1-2. The sample comprised blood. This clonotype originated in a human donor with ulcerative colitis or Crohn's disease, or a healthy co-twin of an affected twin (not recorded which). This CDR3 reads CASSLTRYYGYTF.